This entry features one T cell receptor (beta chain) sequence. The antigen remains undetermined. The data stem from a study of cytomegalovirus exposure and HLA in healthy donors. The CDR3 is 16 residues long. The germline gives CDR1 MGHRA, CDR2 YSYEKL. V was shortened by 2 bases and J by 4 bases, with 18 bases between the two germline ends. The method was immunoSEQ multiplex PCR; TCRdb's version includes in-frame clones alone and lacks a portion of them. Of around 140,000 clones detected, approximately 92% appear once; the ten largest clones hold 1% to 1.5%. Study-level points and caveats: Cytomegalovirus-associated TCR beta chains were listed, numbering roughly 150.

The sample was PBMCs. V gene TRBV4-1 combines with J gene TRBJ2-7, with unresolved D. The sequence derives from a woman in her late teens or twenties in good health and CMV-seronegative. CDR3 nucleotides: TGCGCCAGCAGCCAAAATCATTTTCCCGGTCGGTACGAGCAGTACTTC. Protein product: CASSQNHFPGRYEQYF.